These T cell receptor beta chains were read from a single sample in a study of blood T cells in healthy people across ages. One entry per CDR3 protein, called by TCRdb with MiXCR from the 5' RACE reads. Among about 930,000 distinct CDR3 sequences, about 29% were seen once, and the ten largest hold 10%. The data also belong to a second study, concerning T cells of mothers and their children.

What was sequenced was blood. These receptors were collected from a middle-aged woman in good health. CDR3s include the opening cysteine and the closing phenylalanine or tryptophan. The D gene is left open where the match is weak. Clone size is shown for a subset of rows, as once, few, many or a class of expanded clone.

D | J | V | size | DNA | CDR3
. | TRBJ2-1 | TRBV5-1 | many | TGCGCCAGCAGCTCCAGCAATCAGCTGAATGAGCAGTTCTTC | CASSSSNQLNEQFF
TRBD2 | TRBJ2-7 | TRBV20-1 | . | TGCGGACTTGGACTAGCGGGCCCCTACGAGCAGTACTTC | CGLGLAGPYEQYF
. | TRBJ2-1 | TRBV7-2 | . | TGTGCCAGCAGCTTAGGGGACACCAAGCAGTTCTTC | CASSLGDTKQFF
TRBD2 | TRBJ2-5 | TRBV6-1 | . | TGTGCCAGCGCCCGACTAGCGGGGGGCCTCCAGAATGAGCAGTACTTC | CASARLAGGLQNEQYF
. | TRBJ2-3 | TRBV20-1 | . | TGCAGTGCTAGAGCCGTCGGGGGAGTCGCAGATACGCAGTATTTT | CSARAVGGVADTQYF
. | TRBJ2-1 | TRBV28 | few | TGTGCCAGCAGTTTCCCCAGACGACCACGAAGCTCCTACAATGAGCAGTTCTTC | CASSFPRRPRSSYNEQFF
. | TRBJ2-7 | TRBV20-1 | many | TGCAGTGCTCTCATCAGGGGCAACGAGCAGTACTTC | CSALIRGNEQYF
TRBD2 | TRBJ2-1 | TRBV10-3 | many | TGTGCCATCAGTGAGCAAGCGGGGGCCTACAATGAGCAGTTCTTC | CAISEQAGAYNEQFF
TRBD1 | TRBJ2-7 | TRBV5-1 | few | TGCGCCAGCAAGGGACAGGGAGTTTCCTACGAGCAGTACTTC | CASKGQGVSYEQYF
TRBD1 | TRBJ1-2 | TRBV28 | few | TGTGCCAGCAGTTCGACAGGGGGCTGGGGTGGCTACACCTTC | CASSSTGGWGGYTF
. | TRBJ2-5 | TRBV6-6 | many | TGTGCCAGCAATATACAGGGCGGGGAACTGTACCAAGAGACCCAGTACTTC | CASNIQGGELYQETQYF
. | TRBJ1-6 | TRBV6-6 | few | TGTGCCAGCACCCAGAGTCGGGAGAATTCACCCCTCCACTTT | CASTQSRENSPLHF
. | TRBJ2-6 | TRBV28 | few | TGTGCCAGCAGTTTATTCGTGATCGGGGCCAACGTCCTGACTTTC | CASSLFVIGANVLTF
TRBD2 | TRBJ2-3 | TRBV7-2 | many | TGTGCCAGCAGCTTAGCCACGACTAGCGGGGTCGTAGATACGCAGTATTTT | CASSLATTSGVVDTQYF
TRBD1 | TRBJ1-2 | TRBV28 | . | TGTGCCAGCAGCGGACAGGAGCTCAATTATGGCTACACCTTC | CASSGQELNYGYTF
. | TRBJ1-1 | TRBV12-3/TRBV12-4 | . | TGTACCAGCAGGCGCGCACGGGAAGCTTTCTTT | CTSRRAREAFF
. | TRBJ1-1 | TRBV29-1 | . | TGCAGCGTTGAAGTAGGGGAGGACACTGAAGCTTTCTTT | CSVEVGEDTEAFF
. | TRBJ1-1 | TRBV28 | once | TGTGCCAGCAGCCCACGGGGGGTCTGGGCTGAAGCTTTCTTT | CASSPRGVWAEAFF
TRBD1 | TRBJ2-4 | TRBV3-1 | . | TGTGCCAGCAGCGGGACGACGGGACAGAGTTATCCCAAAAACATTCAGTACTTC | CASSGTTGQSYPKNIQYF
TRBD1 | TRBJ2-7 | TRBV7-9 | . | TGTGCCTGCAGCTTAGGGACAGTAAGCTCCTACGAGCAGTACTTC | CACSLGTVSSYEQYF
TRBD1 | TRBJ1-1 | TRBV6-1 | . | TGTGCCAGCAGGGAACAGGGGGATGAAGCTTTCTTT | CASREQGDEAFF
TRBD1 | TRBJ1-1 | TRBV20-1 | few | TGCAGTGCTAGAGCAGTCCTGGGACAGGGGCACACTGAAGCTTTCTTT | CSARAVLGQGHTEAFF
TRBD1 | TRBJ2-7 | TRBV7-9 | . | TGTGCCAGCAGCTCCCAGGGGGCCGAGTACGAGCAGTACTTC | CASSSQGAEYEQYF
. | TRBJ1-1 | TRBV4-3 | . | TGCGCCAGCAGCCAAGATGGGCAGGGACTCACTGAAGCTTTCTTT | CASSQDGQGLTEAFF
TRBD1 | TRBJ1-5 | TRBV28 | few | TGTGCCCGCAGCCTACACATTTTTGACAGGGTCAATCAGCCCCAGCATTTT | CARSLHIFDRVNQPQHF
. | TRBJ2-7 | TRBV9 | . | TGTGCCAGCAGCGGAGGCCCGGGCGGGGTAAGGTCGTCCTACGAGCAGTACTTC | CASSGGPGGVRSSYEQYF
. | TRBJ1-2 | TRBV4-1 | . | TGCGCCAGCAGCCAAGGGTTACTAGCTAACTATGGCTACACCTTC | CASSQGLLANYGYTF
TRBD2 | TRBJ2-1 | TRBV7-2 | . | TGTGCCAGCCGGACTAGCGGGGGAGGGGACAATGAGCAGTTCTTC | CASRTSGGGDNEQFF
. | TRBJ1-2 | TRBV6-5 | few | TGTGCCAGCAGTTACAGGGAGGTCGGCTATGGCTACACCTTC | CASSYREVGYGYTF
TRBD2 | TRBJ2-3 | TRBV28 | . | TGTGCCAGCAGTTCTCTAGCGGGGATCACAGATACGCAGTATTTT | CASSSLAGITDTQYF
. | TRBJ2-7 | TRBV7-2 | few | TGTGCCAGCAGCTCCCGTTTGGGCACCTCCTACGAGCAGTACTTC | CASSSRLGTSYEQYF
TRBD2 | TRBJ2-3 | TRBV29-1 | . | TGCAGCGTTGATCGGACTAGGCCCCCAGATCCGCAGTATTTT | CSVDRTRPPDPQYF
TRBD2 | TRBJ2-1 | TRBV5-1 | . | TGCGCCAGCAGGCTAGGACTAGCGGGGCCCGACCACAATGAGCAGTTCTTC | CASRLGLAGPDHNEQFF
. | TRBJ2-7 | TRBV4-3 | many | TGCGCCAGCAGCCAAGATCACAGGAACGAGCAGTACTTC | CASSQDHRNEQYF
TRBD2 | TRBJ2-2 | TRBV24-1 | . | TGTGCCACCAGTGATCCGGTAGCGGGCGGGGAGCTGTTTTTT | CATSDPVAGGELFF
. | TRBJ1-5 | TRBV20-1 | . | TGCAGTGCTAGTCGAGGGTGTCAGCCCCAGCATTTT | CSASRGCQPQHF
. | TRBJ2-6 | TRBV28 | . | TGTGCCAGCAGTTTTATAGGGGGCTCTGGGGCCAACGTCCTGACTTTC | CASSFIGGSGANVLTF
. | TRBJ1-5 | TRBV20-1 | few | TGCAGTGCTGCGCAGGACAGCTATAGCAATCAGCCCCAGCATTTT | CSAAQDSYSNQPQHF
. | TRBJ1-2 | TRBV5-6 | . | TGTGCCAGCAGCCCATTTTTAAGATCCTGGGGGTCGGACTATGGCTACACCTTC | CASSPFLRSWGSDYGYTF
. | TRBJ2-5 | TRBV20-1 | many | TGCAGTGCTAGGGAAGTGGTGGCCCCAAAAGAGACCCAGTACTTC | CSAREVVAPKETQYF
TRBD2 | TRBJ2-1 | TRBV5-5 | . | TGTGCCAGCAGCTTGGGGGGGACTAGAAGCACCTACAATGAGCAGTTCTTC | CASSLGGTRSTYNEQFF
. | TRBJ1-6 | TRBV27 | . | TGTGCCAGCAGTGTGGATAGATCACCCCTCCACTTT | CASSVDRSPLHF